Listed here are 14 T cell receptor beta chains from one sample, sequenced in a study of CD8+ T cells in alopecia areata. Indicated treatment: oral pan-JAK inhibitor, 5-10 mg twice daily. Investigators isolated RNA and reverse transcribed it into cDNA to act as the sequencing template. Generated by immunoSEQ multiplex PCR, the TCRdb table keeps only in-frame clones and is missing some. The profile shows 40,000 to 45,000 clones, roughly 92% of them singletons. The sequences come from CD8+ T cells sorted from blood, collected at week 24, from a patient treated with tofacitinib. Receptor source: a human donor with alopecia areata.

This chain uses TRBV21-1 with TRBJ1-1. TRBV21-1 is labeled a pseudogene. This CDR3 comprises 15 residues. The CDR3 DNA is TGTGCCAGCATCATTGGGGGGGGCATGAACACTGAAGCTTTCTTT. This codes for CASIIGGGMNTEAFF.

The J gene is TRBJ2-1, the V gene TRBV30; the D gene is possibly TRBD2 (5 bases). The V and J ends lost 1 base and 1 base respectively, with 5 bases between them. The CDR3 length is 13 residues. Germline values: CDR1 GTSNPN, CDR2 SVGIG (reference sequence). As DNA, the CDR3 is TGTGCCTGGAGTGGAGGGTCCTACAATGAGCAGTTCTTC. It translates to CAWSGGSYNEQFF. The variable domain in full, completed from reference TRBV30 and TRBJ2-1, reads SQTIHQWPATLVQPVGSPLSLECTVEGTSNPNLYWYRQAAGRGLQLLFYSVGIGQISSEVPQNLSASRPQDRQFILSSKKLLLSDSGFYLCAWSGGSYNEQFFGPGTRLTVL.

This chain uses TRBV7-9 with TRBJ2-3; D possibly corresponds to TRBD1 (6 bases). Germline V gene data show CDR1 as SEHNR and CDR2 as FQNEAQ (reference sequence). V was trimmed by 4 bases and J by 0 bases, leaving 11 bases between them. This CDR3 has 15 residues. The CDR3 loop is CASSSEQGSTDTQYF. As DNA, the CDR3 is TGTGCCAGCAGCTCCGAACAGGGAAGCACAGATACGCAGTATTTT.

This clone was detected only once. This rearrangement joins TRBV27 to TRBJ2-5; D unclear. The CDR3 is made up of 14 amino acids. Deletions cut 2 bases from V and 4 bases from J, with 11 bases between. CDR1 MNHEY and CDR2 SMNVEV come from the germline V gene (reference sequence). The CDR3 loop is CASSLTTLRETQYF. The CDR3 DNA reads as TGTGCCAGCAGTTTAACGACATTGAGAGAGACCCAGTACTTC.

The chain is built from TRBV30 and TRBJ1-1; unclear D gene. The germline CDR1 and CDR2 sequences are GTSNPN and SVGIG (reference sequence). V lost 3 bases to trimming and J lost 1 base, with 15 bases between them. The CDR3 length is 15 residues. The DNA of the CDR3 is TGTGCCTGGAGCACAGAGGTCGGGCCGAACACTGAAGCTTTCTTT. As protein: CAWSTEVGPNTEAFF.

This rearrangement joins TRBV7-9 to TRBJ2-1; the D is unclear. The germline CDR1 and CDR2 sequences are SEHNR and FQNEAQ (reference sequence). The CDR3 runs 12 residues. The ends were cut back, 4 bases at V and 9 bases at J, with 10 bases in the middle. This CDR3 reads CASSSLSGEQFF. CDR3 DNA: TGTGCCAGCAGCTCCCTATCTGGTGAGCAGTTCTTC.

This clone appeared a few times. The J gene is TRBJ2-1, the V gene TRBV10-3; 7 bases fit TRBD1. Per germline, CDR1 ENHRY and CDR2 SYGVKD. V was pared by 0 bases and J by 3 bases, with 2 bases of the junction left unmatched. The CDR3 totals 15 residues. CDR3 nucleotide sequence: TGTGCCATCAGTGAGTCCCGGACAGGCTACAATGAGCAGTTCTTC. It is translated as CAISESRTGYNEQFF.

The chain employs TRBV19 and TRBJ1-1; no clear D gene. Germline-derived CDR1 and CDR2 are LNHDA and SQIVND (reference sequence). The CDR3 loop spans 14 amino acids. With 3 bases removed from V and 0 bases from J, the gap between germline ends came to 8 bases. The CDR3 spells CASSMWEMNTEAFF. The CDR3 DNA follows: TGTGCCAGTAGTATGTGGGAGATGAACACTGAAGCTTTCTTT. Using reference TRBV19 and TRBJ1-1 for the parts outside the CDR3, the full variable domain is DGGITQSPKYLFRKEGQNVTLSCEQNLNHDAMYWYRQDPGQGLRLIYYSQIVNDFQKGDIAEGYSVSREKKESFPLTVTSAQKNPTAFYLCASSMWEMNTEAFFGQGTRLTVV.

The chain uses TRBV12-5 and TRBJ2-5, with a weak D call TRBD2 (5 bases). The CDR3 is 14 amino acids. CDR1 LGHNT and CDR2 FRNRAP come from the germline V gene. The V gene lost 6 bases and the J gene lost 2 bases, with 13 bases spanning the gap. CDR3 region: CASGPYREQETQYF. CDR3 in DNA: TGTGCTAGTGGACCCTATCGGGAACAAGAGACCCAGTACTTC.

This chain uses TRBV27 with TRBJ2-5; 10 bases are shared with TRBD1. The DNA end lines up better with TRBJ2-7; the J call may be wrong. Germline V gene data show CDR1 as MNHEY and CDR2 as SMNVEV (reference sequence). This CDR3 has 14 residues. The CDR3 reads CASTWTGGRYEQYF. The CDR3 region has the DNA TGTGCCAGCACCTGGACAGGGGGAAGATACGAGCAGTACTTC.

The chain employs TRBV27 and TRBJ2-5; TRBD2 is a possible D gene (7 bases). Per germline, CDR1 MNHEY and CDR2 SMNVEV (reference sequence). The CDR3 loop spans 17 amino acids. V was shortened by 7 bases and J by 0 bases, with 21 bases between the two germline ends. The CDR3 region is CASTAVGGALYQETQYF. DNA for the CDR3: TGTGCCAGCACCGCTGTTGGGGGGGCTCTATACCAAGAGACCCAGTACTTC.

The V gene is TRBV27, the J gene TRBJ2-7; 8 positions agree with TRBD1. The germline V gene has CDR1 MNHEY and CDR2 SMNVEV (reference sequence). Trimming took 1 base from V and 3 from J; bases not matched to a gene: 5. There are 15 residues in the CDR3. The chain's CDR3 is CASSLYGQGGYEQYF. Here the CDR3 DNA reads TGTGCCAGCAGTTTATACGGACAGGGCGGCTACGAGCAGTACTTC.

This chain joins TRBV9 and TRBJ2-2, with D possibly matching TRBD2 (5 bases). V was trimmed by 1 base and J by 11 bases, leaving 9 bases between them. Germline CDR1 reads SGDLS; CDR2 reads YYNGEE. The CDR3 has 12 amino acids. The CDR3 reads CASSVSGIELFF. CDR3 DNA sequence: TGTGCCAGCAGCGTATCGGGGATCGAGCTGTTTTTT.

V usage is TRBV11-2 and J usage is TRBJ2-3; D remains unclear. The CDR3 runs 13 residues. The ends were cut back, 6 bases at V and 1 base at J, with 8 bases in the middle. Germline V gene data show CDR1 as SGHAT and CDR2 as FQNNGV. The CDR3 here is CASSPGRTDTQYF. CDR3 nucleotide sequence: TGTGCCAGCAGTCCTGGACGCACAGATACGCAGTATTTT.